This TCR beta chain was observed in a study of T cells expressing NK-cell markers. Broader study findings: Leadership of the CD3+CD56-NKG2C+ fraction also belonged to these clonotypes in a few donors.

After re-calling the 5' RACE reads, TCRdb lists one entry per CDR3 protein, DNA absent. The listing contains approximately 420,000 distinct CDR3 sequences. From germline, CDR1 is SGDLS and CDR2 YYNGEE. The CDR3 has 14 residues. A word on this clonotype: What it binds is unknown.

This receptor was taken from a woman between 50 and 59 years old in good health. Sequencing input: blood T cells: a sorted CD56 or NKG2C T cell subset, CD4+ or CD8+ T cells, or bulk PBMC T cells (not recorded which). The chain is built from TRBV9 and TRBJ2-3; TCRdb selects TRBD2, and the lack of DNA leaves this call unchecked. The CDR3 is CASSPSPPPPTQYF. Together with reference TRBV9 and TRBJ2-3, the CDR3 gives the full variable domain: DSGVTQTPKHLITATGQRVTLRCSPRSGDLSVYWYQQSLDQGLQFLIQYYNGEERAKGNILERFSAQQFPDLHSELNLSSLELGDSALYFCASSPSPPPPTQYFGPGTRLTVL.